Listed below are T cell receptor beta chains from one sample, sequenced in a study of beta chain features in type 1 diabetes. Clones were sequenced by immunoSEQ multiplex PCR, and TCRdb holds only the in-frame ones, with some missing. The repertoire has about 190,000 clones, about 7.9% of them found once; the top ten carry 0.5%. Sequencing was performed on central memory CD4+ T cells from blood. The source is a man in his late teens or twenties with type 1 diabetes. CDR3s include the opening cysteine and the closing phenylalanine or tryptophan. The D gene is left open where the match is weak. Some rows have no size entry. The others give once, few or many, or a class for an expanded clone.

V	J	D	size	DNA	CDR3
TRBV4-1	TRBJ2-3	.	.	TGCGCCAGCAGCCAAGCAGGGGCCGGGGTCACAGATACGCAGTATTTT	CASSQAGAGVTDTQYF
TRBV28	TRBJ1-1	.	.	TGTGCCAGCCCAGGACGGGAGAACACTGAAGCTTTCTTT	CASPGRENTEAFF
TRBV5-1	TRBJ2-2	TRBD1	.	TGCGCCAGCAGCTTTAGCGCGACAGGGGCCAACACCGGGGAGCTGTTTTTT	CASSFSATGANTGELFF
TRBV29-1	TRBJ2-5	.	few	TGCAGCGTGCAGCTAGGGGGGGGGACCTCGGAGACCCAGTACTTC	CSVQLGGGTSETQYF
TRBV6-5	TRBJ2-7	.	.	TGTGCCAGCACCCGCGATTTGGCGGGCGCCTACGAGCAGTACTTC	CASTRDLAGAYEQYF
TRBV28	TRBJ1-1	.	.	TGTGCCAGCACCACGGGGGACACTGAAGCTTTCTTT	CASTTGDTEAFF
TRBV28	TRBJ1-5	.	few	TGTGCCAGCAGTTTGGAGGGCCGGTTGGGGACCCAGCATTTT	CASSLEGRLGTQHF
TRBV30	TRBJ1-1	.	few	TGTGCCTGGAGTACAGGAGTGAACACTGAAGCTTTCTTT	CAWSTGVNTEAFF
TRBV6-6	TRBJ1-1	TRBD1	few	TGTGCCAGCACCCATTCCCAGGGGGACGCTGAAGCTTTCTTT	CASTHSQGDAEAFF
TRBV4-1	TRBJ2-5	TRBD2	.	TGCGCCAGCAGCCGGCTTGTCGTGGGACTACAAGAGACCCAGTACTTC	CASSRLVVGLQETQYF